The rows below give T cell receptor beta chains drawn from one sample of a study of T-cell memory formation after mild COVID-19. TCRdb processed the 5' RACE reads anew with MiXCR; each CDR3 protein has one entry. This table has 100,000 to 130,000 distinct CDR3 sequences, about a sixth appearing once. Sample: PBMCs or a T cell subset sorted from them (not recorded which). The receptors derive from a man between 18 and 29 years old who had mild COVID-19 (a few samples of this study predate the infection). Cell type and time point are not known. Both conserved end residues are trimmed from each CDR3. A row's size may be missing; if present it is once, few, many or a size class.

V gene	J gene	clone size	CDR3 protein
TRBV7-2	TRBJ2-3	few	ASSLALPDTQY
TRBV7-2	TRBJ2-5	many	ASSFSPGGETQY
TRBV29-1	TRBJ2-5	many	SGGLQGDETQY
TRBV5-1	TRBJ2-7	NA	ASSFDSLSTYEQY
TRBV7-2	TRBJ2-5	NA	ASTGVGAQY
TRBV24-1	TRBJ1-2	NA	ATSDTSGDRDGYT
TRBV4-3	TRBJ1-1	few	ASSQEMNTEAF
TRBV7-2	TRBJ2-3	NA	ASSRGGASTDTQY
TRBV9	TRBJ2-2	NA	ASSLSGSYTGELF
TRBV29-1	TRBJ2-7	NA	SVRLAGAAYEQY
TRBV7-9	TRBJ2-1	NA	ASSFIAGSYNEQF
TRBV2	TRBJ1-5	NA	ASTPRAGQPQH
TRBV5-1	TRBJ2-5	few	ASSLEAKTQY
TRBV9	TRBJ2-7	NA	ASSVALDRSYEQY
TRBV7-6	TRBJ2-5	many	ASSLVGRETQY
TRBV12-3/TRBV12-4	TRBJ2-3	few	ASSLVERPGDTQY
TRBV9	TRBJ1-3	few	ASSARLEGWENTIY
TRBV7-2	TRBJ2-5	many	ASSLGSGSGETQY
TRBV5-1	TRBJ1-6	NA	ASSSDTGVPLH
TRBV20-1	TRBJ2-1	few	SLGTAGLNEQF
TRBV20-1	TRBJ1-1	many	SVRDRVTEAF